Presented here are 20 T cell receptor beta chains from one specimen sequenced in a study of graft-versus-host responses after intestinal transplantation. Data came from immunoSEQ multiplex PCR; TCRdb stores just in-frame clones and leaves some out. The sample records some 80,000 clones, approximately 89% being singletons. No antigens are known for them. The sample here was unstimulated CD8+ T cells sorted from spleen or lymph node cells, taken before transplant. These receptors were taken from a human donor who was the organ donor for an intestinal transplant.

In its sample, this clone was seen once. This chain connects TRBV29-1 to TRBJ2-1; 9 bases are shared with TRBD2. V lost 3 bases, J lost 3 bases, and 9 bases stayed unmatched. Germline values: CDR1 SQVTM, CDR2 ANQGSEA. This CDR3 is 16 amino acids long. The CDR3 sequence is CSVDRSREGRYNEQFF. CDR3 DNA: TGCAGCGTTGACCGTTCGCGGGAGGGCCGCTACAATGAGCAGTTCTTC.

This chain uses TRBV6-5 with TRBJ2-3; a possible D gene is TRBD2 (5 bases). V lost 10 bases and J 2 bases, leaving 13 bases between the germline ends. CDR3 size: 13 residues. CDR1 is MNHEY and CDR2 is SVGAGI in the germline V gene. The CDR3 DNA reads as TGTGCCACCCAAGCGGACTCCACAGATACGCAGTATTTT. Translated: CATQADSTDTQYF.

The chain joins TRBV11-2 to TRBJ2-7, with D perhaps matching TRBD1 or TRBD2 (7 bases each). Trimming pared 5 bases from V and 4 bases from J, leaving 18 bases between. The CDR3 runs 15 residues. Germline V lookup: CDR1 SGHAT, CDR2 FQNNGV. Here the CDR3 reads CASSPRAGGGYEQYF. For the CDR3, the DNA is TGTGCCAGCAGCCCGCGGGCAGGGGGGGGATACGAGCAGTACTTC.

V is TRBV29-1 and J is TRBJ2-7, with D unresolved. The CDR3 is 14 amino acids. V lost 0 bases to trimming and J lost 4 bases, with 13 bases between them. From germline, CDR1 is SQVTM and CDR2 ANQGSEA. The DNA of the CDR3 is TGCAGCGTTGAAGATCCGGGTGGGAATTACGAGCAGTACTTC. The encoded protein is CSVEDPGGNYEQYF.

This clone has just a few counts. J is TRBJ2-7 and V is TRBV5-4; unclear D gene. CDR1 and CDR2 (germline): SGHNT, YYREEE (reference sequence). Trimming pared 5 bases from V and 3 bases from J, leaving 15 bases between. The CDR3 has 14 residues. The CDR3 DNA sequence: TGTGCCAGCAGTTCTGGGGTGCGACACTACGAGCAGTACTTC. Its protein product is CASSSGVRHYEQYF.

The chain uses TRBV5-1 and TRBJ2-5; D is possibly TRBD2 (6 bases). V was clipped by 0 bases and J by 5 bases, with 14 bases between them. Per the germline V gene, CDR1 is SGHRS and CDR2 is YFSETQ. The CDR3 has 15 amino acids. The chain's CDR3 is CASSLAGGRMETQYF. DNA for the CDR3: TGCGCCAGCAGCTTGGCTGGAGGGCGTATGGAGACCCAGTACTTC.

J is TRBJ2-5 and V is TRBV18; D not certain. CDR1 and CDR2 from the germline V gene are KGHSH and LQKENI. The CDR3 totals 14 residues. V was shortened by 2 bases and J by 4 bases, with 11 bases between the two germline ends. The CDR3 DNA follows: TGTGCCAGCTCACCAAGGCGGTTGCGAGAGACCCAGTACTTC. Translated, it gives CASSPRRLRETQYF.

The chain couples TRBV6-6 to TRBJ2-3; no clear D gene. This CDR3 is 13 amino acids long. The V end was cut by 2 bases, the J end by 6 bases, with 9 bases between. Germline V gene data show CDR1 as MNHNY and CDR2 as SVGAGI (reference sequence). The CDR3 bases are TGTGCCAGCAGTTACGAGCTGTGGGATACGCAGTATTTT. It codes for CASSYELWDTQYF.

This clone was recorded once. The chain links TRBV5-1 to TRBJ2-2, with TRBD1 matching over 7 bases. CDR3 length: 19 amino acids. Germline V gives CDR1 SGHRS, CDR2 YFSETQ. The trim removed 2 bases at V and 4 bases at J, leaving 17 bases unmatched. The CDR3 DNA follows: TGCGCCAGCAGCTTTAATACCGATACAGGGGAAGGGAGCACCGGGGAGCTGTTTTTT. Translating gives CASSFNTDTGEGSTGELFF.

The rearrangement links TRBV4-1 to TRBJ1-5, with D perhaps TRBD1 (5 bases). Trimming left V 1 base short and J 2 bases short, with 9 bases between. CDR3 length equals 15 residues. The germline V gene has CDR1 MGHRA and CDR2 YSYEKL. CDR3 DNA: TGCGCCAGCAGCCAAGTTCAGGGTGGCAATCAGCCCCAGCATTTT. This translates into CASSQVQGGNQPQHF.

V and J are TRBV13 and TRBJ2-7, with TRBD2 as a possible D gene (6 bases). The CDR3 runs to 15 residues. Germline V gene lookup returns CDR1 PRHDT and CDR2 FYEKMQ (reference sequence). Trimming took off 5 bases at V and 1 base at J, with 15 bases between the two ends. For the CDR3, the DNA is TGTGCCAGCAGCCACCAGGGACTCGGTTCCTACGAGCAGTACTTC. This translates into CASSHQGLGSYEQYF.

The chain combines TRBV6-1 with TRBJ1-1; D uncertain. The CDR3 has 14 amino acids. V lost 4 bases and J lost 0, with 9 bases in between. The germline V gene has CDR1 MNHNS and CDR2 SASEGT. CDR3 bases: TGTGCCAGCAGTGTGGTCAGAATGAACACTGAAGCTTTCTTT. Its translation: CASSVVRMNTEAFF.

The gene calls are TRBV5-5 and TRBJ2-2, with D hard to call. Trimming removed 1 base at V and 0 bases at J, with 7 bases between. The CDR3 spans 15 residues. CDR1 and CDR2 from the germline V gene are SGHKS and YYEKEE (reference sequence). The CDR3 protein is CASSLFTTNTGELFF. For the CDR3, the DNA is TGTGCCAGCAGCTTGTTTACCACGAACACCGGGGAGCTGTTTTTT.

The chain couples TRBV10-3 to TRBJ1-1; D uncertain. V was shortened by 9 bases and J by 0 bases, with 11 bases between the two germline ends. Per the germline V gene, CDR1 is ENHRY and CDR2 is SYGVKD. CDR3 size: 13 residues. Here the CDR3 DNA reads TGTGCCATATCGGACGTACTGAACACTGAAGCTTTCTTT. As protein: CAISDVLNTEAFF.

The chain combines TRBV29-1 with TRBJ2-5; 10 nucleotides line up with TRBD2. Germline V CDR1 and CDR2: SQVTM, ANQGSEA. The CDR3 runs 14 residues. V lost 7 bases, J lost 5 bases, and 10 bases stayed unmatched. This CDR3 reads CSALAGESRETQYF. In DNA, the CDR3 is TGCAGCGCCCTAGCGGGAGAAAGTAGGGAGACCCAGTACTTC.

This chain links TRBV7-3 with TRBJ2-7, with unresolved D. V was pared by 2 bases and J by 3 bases, with 14 bases between. There are 15 residues in the CDR3. Germline loops: CDR1 SGHTA, CDR2 FQGTGA. CDR3 region: CASSLVYQGRYEQYF. The CDR3 nucleotides are TGTGCCAGCAGCTTAGTGTACCAAGGGCGCTACGAGCAGTACTTC.

The chain has TRBV19 and TRBJ2-7, with 7 positions matching TRBD1. There are 14 residues in the CDR3. CDR1 and CDR2 (germline): LNHDA, SQIVND (reference sequence). J gave up 1 base and V 3 bases, and 3 bases lay outside the gene matches. The CDR3 is CASSILDRSYEQYF. Written as DNA, the CDR3 is TGTGCCAGTAGTATTCTGGACAGGTCCTACGAGCAGTACTTC.

The genes are TRBV10-3 and TRBJ2-2, with a possible D match to TRBD2 (6 bases). The CDR3 consists of 16 residues. Deletions cut 3 bases from V and 7 bases from J, with 18 bases between. Germline V gene sequence: CDR1 ENHRY, CDR2 SYGVKD. The CDR3 nucleotides read TGTGCCATCAGTGAAGACGGGACTGAAGGACACGGGGAGCTGTTTTTT. Protein product: CAISEDGTEGHGELFF.

The rearrangement links TRBV19 to TRBJ2-7; 7 nucleotides agree with TRBD1. Germline CDR1 is LNHDA and CDR2 is SQIVND (reference sequence). V lost 1 base to trimming and J lost 2 bases; unmatched junction nucleotides: 5. The CDR3 loop spans 15 amino acids. CDR3 in DNA: TGTGCCAGTAGTATAGGGACAGGTCCTACCTACGAGCAGTACTTC. Its protein product is CASSIGTGPTYEQYF.

This sequence joins TRBV5-1 and TRBJ1-6; tentative D call: TRBD1 (5 bases). In germline, CDR1 is SGHRS, CDR2 YFSETQ. This CDR3 region has 18 residues. Between the trimmed V and J ends, which lost 0 bases and 0 bases, there was a span of 13 bases. Here the CDR3 DNA reads TGCGCCAGCAGCTTGGCGGGGCCGATTAGCTCCTATAATTCACCCCTCCACTTT. This gives the protein CASSLAGPISSYNSPLHF.